This TCR beta chain was profiled in a study of cytomegalovirus exposure and HLA in healthy donors. Overall study results and limits: According to a subsequent analysis, TCR clusters identified in the first cohort showed a tendency to co-occur across the roughly 120 validation repertoires.

As regards this clone: Its target is unknown.

The donors were part of the 120-subject validation cohort, which stood apart from the roughly 670-subject first cohort. CDR1 and CDR2 (germline): PRHDT, FYEKMQ (reference sequence). The CDR3 spans 13 residues. Trimming stripped 2 bases from V and 7 bases from J, with 8 bases between. Some clones are missing from TCRdb's copy, which holds only in-frame ones; the method was immunoSEQ multiplex PCR. The data hold 95,000 to 150,000 clones, with approximately 94% observed a single time. The sequence came from a woman under 30 in good health and CMV-seronegative. Sequencing was done on a sample of PBMCs. V and J are TRBV13 and TRBJ1-4; the D is unclear. The CDR3 protein is CASSLSPSEKLFF. The CDR3 region has the DNA TGTGCCAGCAGCTTATCTCCTTCTGAAAAACTGTTTTTT.